This TCR beta chain was recorded in a study of beta chain features in type 1 diabetes. Study summary: The number of sorted cells examined across all samples was some 98,000,000.

Points on this clone: As yet, its antigen is unknown.

Germline lookup yields CDR1 SGDLS and CDR2 YYNGEE. This CDR3 is 15 amino acids long. Deletions cut 0 bases from V and 8 bases from J, with 15 bases between. Findings and caveats of the study: Insertions were fewer and deletions more numerous at VDJ junctions in type 1 diabetes patients. Healthy donors had naive, central memory and Treg TCRB repertoires that appeared less similar than those seen among patients.

cDNA synthesis used the whole RNA isolate, giving expressed TCRB sequences. Profiling relied on immunoSEQ multiplex PCR, and the TCRdb table lists in-frame clones only, not all of them. The data show around 500,000 clones, 25% to 35% seen once. The sequence derives from a man younger than 35 in good health. V is TRBV9 and J is TRBJ2-1; tentatively, D is TRBD2 (6 bases). Sequencing was performed on naive CD4+ T cells from blood. CDR3 nucleotide sequence: TGTGCCAGCAGCGTAGGGTGGCGGGGCGAGGATGAGCAGTTCTTC. It is translated as CASSVGWRGEDEQFF.